This T cell receptor (beta chain) comes out of a study of blood T cell repertoires in COVID-19. Whole-study context: Researchers got acute and convalescent COVID-19 samples from the United States, Italy and Spain.

Exposed participants encountered a COVID-19 case during the 2 weeks preceding study entry. TCRdb's copy holds only in-frame clones and misses some; the assay was immunoSEQ multiplex PCR. Among about 430,000 clones listed, over 75% were seen once. Germline CDR1 reads LGHNA; CDR2 reads YNFKEQ. The junction had 8 bases not matched to a gene; V was cut back by 5 bases and J by 3 bases. The CDR3 is 17 amino acids. V is TRBV4-2 and J is TRBJ2-2; 11 bases are shared with TRBD2. The source material was PBMCs or T cells enriched from blood (not recorded which). This sequence was found in a young woman who had been exposed to COVID-19. The CDR3 protein is CASSVSSGGQDTGELFF. Written as DNA, the CDR3 is TGTGCCAGCAGCGTCTCTAGCGGGGGGCAGGACACCGGGGAGCTGTTTTTT.